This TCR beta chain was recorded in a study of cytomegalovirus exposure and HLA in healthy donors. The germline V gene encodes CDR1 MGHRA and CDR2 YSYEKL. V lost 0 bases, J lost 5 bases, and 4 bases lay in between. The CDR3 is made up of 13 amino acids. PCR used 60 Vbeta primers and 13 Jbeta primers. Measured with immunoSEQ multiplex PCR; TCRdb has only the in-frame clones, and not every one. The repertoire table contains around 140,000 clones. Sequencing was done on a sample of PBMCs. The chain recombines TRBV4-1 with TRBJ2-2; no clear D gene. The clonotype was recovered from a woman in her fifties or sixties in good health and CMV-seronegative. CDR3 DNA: TGCGCCAGCAGCCAAGATAGAACCGGGGAGCTGTTTTTT. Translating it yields CASSQDRTGELFF.